The 13 T cell receptor beta chains given below trace back to one sample, sequenced in a study of CD8 T cells in Susac syndrome. Reverse transcription used about 0.45 to 1 ug RNA and random hexamers. TCRdb fed the immunoSEQ multiplex PCR reads into MiXCR, producing one record per CDR3 protein. There are about 200,000 distinct CDR3 sequences in the sample; roughly 94% occur only once, and under 0.12% lies in the top ten. The sample taken for sequencing was CD4+ T cells from PBMCs. These receptors were taken from a human donor in good health.

The chain couples TRBV12-3 or TRBV12-4 to TRBJ2-1; a weak D match, TRBD2 (6 bases). The CDR3 covers 12 residues. Trimming took off 7 bases at V and 4 bases at J, with 8 bases between the two ends. Here the CDR3 reads CASTRGYNEQFF. CDR3 DNA: TGTGCCAGCACTCGGGGGTACAATGAGCAGTTCTTC.

The chain has TRBV5-4 and TRBJ1-2; 7 positions match TRBD1. V lost 3 bases to trimming and J lost 4 bases; unmatched junction nucleotides: 6. The CDR3 has 14 residues. CDR1 and CDR2 from the germline V gene are SGHNT and YYREEE (reference sequence). CDR3 sequence: CASSSRGQTYGYTF. DNA for the CDR3: TGTGCCAGCAGCTCGAGGGGGCAGACCTATGGCTACACCTTC.

This clonotype has a handful of counts. J is TRBJ1-5 and V is TRBV19; D ambiguous. Trimming took 6 bases from V and 5 from J, leaving 8 bases between them. CDR1 LNHDA and CDR2 SQIVND come from the germline V gene (reference sequence). This CDR3 spans 12 amino acids. The CDR3 sequence is CASRDGDQPQHF. The CDR3 DNA is TGTGCCAGTAGGGACGGAGATCAGCCCCAGCATTTT. The complete variable domain, with remaining parts taken from reference TRBV19 and TRBJ1-5, reads DGGITQSPKYLFRKEGQNVTLSCEQNLNHDAMYWYRQDPGQGLRLIYYSQIVNDFQKGDIAEGYSVSREKKESFPLTVTSAQKNPTAFYLCASRDGDQPQHFGDGTRLSIL.

The chain links TRBV18 to TRBJ2-1, with no clear D. Trimming removed 2 bases at V and 9 bases at J, with 17 bases between. Germline-derived CDR1 and CDR2 are KGHSH and LQKENI. The CDR3 has 15 amino acids. CDR3 sequence: CASSPSASGASEQFF. Written as DNA, the CDR3 is TGTGCCAGCTCACCATCGGCCTCCGGCGCCTCTGAGCAGTTCTTC.

The V gene is TRBV19, the J gene TRBJ1-2; D not certain. The CDR3 length is 12 residues. V was trimmed by 3 bases and J by 6 bases, leaving 8 bases between them. CDR1 and CDR2 (germline): LNHDA, SQIVND (reference sequence). In nucleotides, the CDR3 is TGTGCCAGTAGTATTTCCCGGCATGGCTACACCTTC. This gives the protein CASSISRHGYTF.

V usage is TRBV27 and J usage is TRBJ2-1; 13 bases line up with TRBD2. CDR1 MNHEY and CDR2 SMNVEV come from the germline V gene (reference sequence). V lost 5 bases to trimming and J lost 0 bases; unmatched junction nucleotides: 7. The length of the CDR3 is 18 residues. CDR3 amino acids: CASSGLTSGRSSYNEQFF. For the CDR3, the DNA is TGTGCCAGCAGTGGGCTGACTAGCGGGAGGAGCTCCTACAATGAGCAGTTCTTC.

The CDR3 DNA is TGTGCCAGCAGCATCTTCAGCCTCTCTGGGGCCAACGTCCTGACTTTC. Encoded protein: CASSIFSLSGANVLTF. V and J are TRBV7-9 and TRBJ2-6; no definite D call. Germline loops: CDR1 SEHNR, CDR2 FQNEAQ (reference sequence). Trimming took 5 bases from V and 0 from J, leaving 11 bases between them. The CDR3 length is 16 residues.

The J gene is TRBJ1-1, the V gene TRBV20-1, with TRBD1 as a possible D gene (5 bases). This CDR3 has 11 residues. V was cut by 5 bases and J by 12 bases, with 16 bases left in between. CDR1 is DFQATT, CDR2 SNEGSKA, per germline (reference sequence). CDR3 in DNA: TGCAGTGCTCGGACCGGGACTAGAACTTTCTTT. Encoded protein: CSARTGTRTFF.

The genes are TRBV5-1 and TRBJ2-1, with TRBD2 as a possible D gene (5 bases). The V and J ends lost 5 bases and 9 bases respectively, with 9 bases between them. Germline V gene data show CDR1 as SGHRS and CDR2 as YFSETQ. The CDR3 is made up of 11 amino acids. The CDR3 sequence: CASRFSGEQFF. In nucleotides, the CDR3 is TGCGCCAGCAGGTTCAGCGGTGAGCAGTTCTTC.

This chain connects TRBV24-1 to TRBJ1-5, with D unclear. V lost 2 bases and J 10 bases, leaving 11 bases between the germline ends. This CDR3 is built from 13 residues. Germline V CDR1 and CDR2: KGHDR, SFDVKD. CDR3: CATSDSFGEPQHF. The CDR3 coding sequence is TGTGCCACCAGTGATTCCTTCGGGGAACCCCAGCATTTT.

V and J are TRBV18 and TRBJ2-3, with 12 positions matching TRBD2. After removal of 4 bases from V and 5 bases from J, the junction contained 13 bases not matched to a gene. Germline CDR1 is KGHSH and CDR2 is LQKENI. This CDR3 spans 18 amino acids. In DNA, the CDR3 is TGTGCCAGCTCACGGTCCGCTAGCGGGGGGGCCGAGGGAGATACGCAGTATTTT. Translation: CASSRSASGGAEGDTQYF.

This chain uses TRBV15 with TRBJ1-2, with D possibly TRBD1 on 5 matching bases. The V end lost 5 bases, the J end lost 0 bases, and 10 bases lay between the germline ends. The CDR3 consists of 14 residues. Germline CDR1 LNHNV, CDR2 YYDKDF (reference sequence). CDR3 coding DNA: TGTGCCACCAGCGGGGACGTCTCTAACTATGGCTACACCTTC. This sequence encodes CATSGDVSNYGYTF.

Written as DNA, the CDR3 is TGTGCCAGCAGCTTTTTCTACCAGGCGGGCACAGATACGCAGTATTTT. It encodes CASSFFYQAGTDTQYF. The V and J genes are TRBV7-2 and TRBJ2-3; D is unclear. Deletions cut 3 bases from V and 1 base from J, with 14 bases between. The germline CDR1 and CDR2 sequences are SGHTA and FQGNSA. The CDR3 contains 16 residues.